The entry below describes one T cell receptor beta chain. Its recognized antigen is unknown. No quality values exist for individual bases; no much larger clone is one base distant. These data originate in a study of blood T cell repertoires in COVID-19 (dated by TCRdb to about 2020). With respect to the entire study: Collaborator samples came from the United States, Italy and Spain and covered acute and convalescent phases of COVID-19. The prospective study material was composed of cDNA or gDNA derived from T cells, B-cell-depleted T cells, or PBMCs. The dataset comprised deeply sampled blood TCRbeta repertoires from subjects exposed to, actively infected with, or recovered from COVID-19. A freely available public database, intended as a resource for researchers studying the immune response to SARS-CoV-2, is where the repertoires were released. The samples were drawn from the first 160 participants of the ongoing ImmuneRACE study and from 1,254 subjects provided by 6 global collaborators. A de-identified subject ID, COVID-19 status, age in years and sex were almost always included in the sample metadata. Where HLA class I and class II types were available, the types were taken from metadata supplied by the sample provider, not from assay-based typing. The investigation overall reported the following: The quantity of clinical and demographic metadata differed by source and by participant and was supplied without curation.

Enrolling through a virtual design, the prospective study's participants ranged in age from about 18 to 89 years and lived across 20 to 30 United States geographic areas. Cohort assignment in the prospective study relied on participant-reported clinical history from a screening survey and a study questionnaire. For ImmuneRACE Cohort 3, a participant was defined as recovered based on two consecutive negative NP/OP PCR tests, clearance by a healthcare professional, or resolution of symptoms. Each participant in the prospective study had whole blood, serum and a nasopharyngeal or oropharyngeal swab collected by mobile phlebotomists. Over an approximately 2-month period, participants in the prospective study had the option of providing additional blood draws and questionnaires. Before DNA extraction, blood samples from the prospective study were shipped at room temperature or frozen. Including the terminal cysteine and phenylalanine, the CDR3 comprises 14 residues. The CDR3 DNA has 42 bases and is translated from base 1. Based on the germline V gene, the CDR1 and CDR2 sequences are SGHDT and YYEEEE. Trimming at the junction amounts to 3 bases on V and 7 bases on J, and the germline ends lie 16 bases apart.

TCRbeta CDR3 regions were amplified from genomic DNA using the immunoSEQ Assay, a bias-controlled multiplex PCR. The paper's data handling went like this. The number of nucleated cells in each sample was estimated by amplification of reference gene primers within the assay. To quantify the absolute abundance of each unique TCRbeta CDR3 rearrangement, sequence reads were collapsed and filtered. For each sample, productive Simpson clonality was calculated by taking the square root of Simpson's diversity index across productive rearrangements. The table was pulled from immuneACCESS by TCRdb, which kept in-frame rearrangements only. Such tables lose some clones; where checked, under half of the loss comes from unresolved V genes, and the rest has no known cause. V and J calls plus clone size are reproduced from that table; the DNA served to infer D and trimming. For this sample the table gives roughly 330,000 clones, of which 85% to 90% were detected only once. 8.5% to 12% of the sample is taken by the ten largest.

Here the chain combines TRBV5-6 and TRBJ1-2, with TRBD1 tentatively as D gene (5 bases match). This sequence was found in a young woman who had recovered from COVID-19. The sample comprised PBMCs or T cells enriched from blood (not recorded which). The CDR3 sequence is CASSSRAGVAGYTF. At the DNA level, the sequence is TGTGCCAGCAGCTCCCGCGCGGGGGTGGCTGGCTACACCTTC.